Each of the 12 T cell receptor beta chains below was sequenced from the same sample in a study of regulatory T cells in long-lasting Graves disease. Time point of the sample: persistent/refractory GD, antithyroid drugs over 5 years with positive TRAb. The authors made the TCR library using RNA they extracted from PBMCs. Arm-PCR of CDR3 regions and iRepertoire HTBI primers were used to build TCR beta libraries. TCRdb reprocessed the multiplex PCR reads via MiXCR and lists one record per CDR3 protein. The data show hundreds of thousands of distinct CDR3 sequences, roughly a fifth seen once. The specimen was peripheral blood mononuclear cells (PBMCs), collected when the disease was refractory, from a patient treated with antithyroid drugs. The receptors originated from a female donor with Graves disease.

The sample holds many counts of this clonotype. V usage is TRBV7-6 and J usage is TRBJ2-6; D gene unclear. In germline, CDR1 is SGHVS, CDR2 FNYEAQ. V was clipped by 5 bases and J by 4 bases, with 3 bases between them. The CDR3 extends over 12 amino acids. CDR3 nucleotide sequence: TGTGCCAGCAGCCCGGGGGCCAACGTCCTGACTTTC. This encodes CASSPGANVLTF.

This clonotype was seen a few times. The CDR3 DNA follows: TGCAGTGCTAGACAGATGAACACCGGGGAGCTGTTTTTT. This encodes CSARQMNTGELFF. The V gene is TRBV20-1, the J gene TRBJ2-2, with D unclear. This CDR3 comprises 13 residues. Trimming took 2 bases from V and 1 from J, leaving 5 bases between them. Germline V CDR1 and CDR2: DFQATT, SNEGSKA (reference sequence).

The chain employs TRBV14 and TRBJ1-1, with D perhaps matching TRBD1 (6 bases). Per the germline V gene, CDR1 is SGHDN and CDR2 is FVKESK. Trimming removed 4 bases at V and 8 bases at J, with 14 bases between. The CDR3 runs 13 residues. CDR3 residues: CASSPSGHSEAFF. CDR3 bases: TGTGCCAGCAGCCCGTCGGGACACAGCGAAGCTTTCTTT.

This chain connects TRBV3-1 to TRBJ1-5, with 9 bases that match TRBD1. This CDR3 is 16 amino acids long. The germline CDR1 and CDR2 sequences are LGHDT and YNNKEL (reference sequence). V lost 3 bases to trimming and J lost 5 bases; unmatched junction nucleotides: 8. The CDR3 spells CASSHVDRGCHQPQHF. CDR3 coding DNA: TGTGCCAGCAGCCATGTCGACAGGGGGTGTCATCAGCCCCAGCATTTT.

This clonotype was recorded at least ten times. This rearrangement joins TRBV9 to TRBJ1-1; tentative D call: TRBD1 (5 bases). Germline assignment: CDR1 SGDLS and CDR2 YYNGEE. V lost 4 bases and J lost 6, with 10 bases in between. The length of the CDR3 is 12 residues. This CDR3 is CASSQGVAEAFF. In DNA form, the CDR3 reads TGTGCCAGCAGCCAGGGCGTAGCTGAAGCTTTCTTT.

The chain couples TRBV25-1 to TRBJ1-5; D is uncertain. Germline CDR1 reads MGHDK; CDR2 reads SYGVNS. Trimming took 0 bases from V and 6 from J, leaving 9 bases between them. This CDR3 is 14 amino acids long. The CDR3: CASSEYTERQPQHF. The DNA of the CDR3 is TGTGCCAGCAGTGAATATACAGAGCGTCAGCCCCAGCATTTT.

The chain links TRBV18 to TRBJ2-5; possible D gene TRBD2, 6 bases. The J call may be wrong; the DNA end is better matched by TRBJ2-7. Germline V gene sequence: CDR1 KGHSH, CDR2 LQKENI. The CDR3 loop spans 15 amino acids. The chain's CDR3 is CASSEAGTLPYEQYF. CDR3 bases: TGTGCCAGCTCTGAAGCGGGTACTCTCCCCTACGAGCAGTACTTC.

The V and J genes are TRBV5-1 and TRBJ1-5, with a tentative D call TRBD1 (5 bases). The CDR3 consists of 15 residues. V was shortened by 1 base and J by 0 bases, with 8 bases between the two germline ends. Germline CDR1 reads SGHRS; CDR2 reads YFSETQ. DNA for the CDR3: TGCGCCAGCAGCTTGTCAGGGAATAGCAATCAGCCCCAGCATTTT. Its protein product is CASSLSGNSNQPQHF.

This clonotype was observed at least ten times. The chain carries TRBV10-2 and TRBJ1-5; perhaps TRBD1 as D (5 bases). CDR1 WSHSY and CDR2 SAAADI come from the germline V gene. This CDR3 has 19 residues. The V and J ends lost 10 bases and 0 bases respectively, with 28 bases between them. The CDR3 DNA reads as TGCGCCACCAGGCTTTCCGGGGGAGCCGATCCTAATAGCAATCAGCCCCAGCATTTT. It codes for CATRLSGGADPNSNQPQHF.

At least ten counts were recorded for this clonotype. This rearrangement joins TRBV20-1 to TRBJ1-2; 10 bases are a match to TRBD1. This CDR3 contains 13 residues. The junction had 7 bases not matched to a gene; V was cut back by 5 bases and J by 7 bases. Germline lookup yields CDR1 DFQATT and CDR2 SNEGSKA (reference sequence). The CDR3 region is CSAQDRGHFGYTF. The CDR3 DNA follows: TGCAGTGCTCAAGACAGGGGGCATTTTGGCTACACCTTC.

This clonotype was recorded at least ten times. The J gene is TRBJ2-7, the V gene TRBV28, with D possibly matching TRBD1 (5 bases). The V gene lost 4 bases and the J gene lost 1 base, with 11 bases spanning the gap. CDR1 and CDR2 from the germline V gene are MDHEN and SYDVKM. CDR3 length: 14 amino acids. The CDR3 loop reads CASSSPDSSYEQYF. The CDR3 nucleotides read TGTGCCAGCAGTTCCCCAGACAGTTCCTACGAGCAGTACTTC.

This clonotype was seen at least ten times. The chain combines TRBV29-1 with TRBJ2-7; D gene unclear. The CDR3 covers 15 residues. V was shortened by 5 bases and J by 1 base, with 18 bases between the two germline ends. Germline V lookup: CDR1 SQVTM, CDR2 ANQGSEA. Here the CDR3 DNA reads TGCAGCGTTCGAGAGGTCGGGTCCTCTTCCTACGAGCAGTACTTC. This sequence encodes CSVREVGSSSYEQYF.